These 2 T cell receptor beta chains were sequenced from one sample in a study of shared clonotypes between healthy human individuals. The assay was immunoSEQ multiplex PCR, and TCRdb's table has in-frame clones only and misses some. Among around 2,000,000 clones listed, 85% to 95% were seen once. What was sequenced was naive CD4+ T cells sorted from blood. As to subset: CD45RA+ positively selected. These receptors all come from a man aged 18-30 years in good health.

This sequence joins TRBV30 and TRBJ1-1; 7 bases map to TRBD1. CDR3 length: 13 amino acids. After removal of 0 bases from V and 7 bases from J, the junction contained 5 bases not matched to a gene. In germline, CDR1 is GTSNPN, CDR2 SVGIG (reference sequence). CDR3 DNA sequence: TGTGCCTGGAGTGTGCGAGGGGGCGGTGAAGCTTTCTTT. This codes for CAWSVRGGGEAFF.

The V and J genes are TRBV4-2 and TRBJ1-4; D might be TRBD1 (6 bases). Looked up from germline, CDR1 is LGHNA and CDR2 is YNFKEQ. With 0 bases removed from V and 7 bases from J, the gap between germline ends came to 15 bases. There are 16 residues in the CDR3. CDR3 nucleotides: TGTGCCAGCAGCCAAGAGGGGGCACCGGGGGGTGAAAAACTGTTTTTT. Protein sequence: CASSQEGAPGGEKLFF.